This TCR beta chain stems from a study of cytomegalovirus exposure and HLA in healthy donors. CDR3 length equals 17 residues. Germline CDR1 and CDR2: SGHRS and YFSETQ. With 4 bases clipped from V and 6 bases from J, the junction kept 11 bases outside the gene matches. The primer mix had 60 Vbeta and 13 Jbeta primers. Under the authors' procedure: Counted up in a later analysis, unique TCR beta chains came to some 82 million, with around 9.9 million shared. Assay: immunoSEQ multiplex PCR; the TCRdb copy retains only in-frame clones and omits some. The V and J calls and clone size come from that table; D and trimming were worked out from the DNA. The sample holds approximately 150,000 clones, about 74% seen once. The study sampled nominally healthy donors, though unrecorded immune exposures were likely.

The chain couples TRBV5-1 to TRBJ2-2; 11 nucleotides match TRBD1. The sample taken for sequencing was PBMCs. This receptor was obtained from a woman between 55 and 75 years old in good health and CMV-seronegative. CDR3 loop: CASSNRTGGVRPGELFF. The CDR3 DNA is TGCGCCAGCAGCAACCGGACAGGGGGCGTTCGTCCCGGGGAGCTGTTTTTT.